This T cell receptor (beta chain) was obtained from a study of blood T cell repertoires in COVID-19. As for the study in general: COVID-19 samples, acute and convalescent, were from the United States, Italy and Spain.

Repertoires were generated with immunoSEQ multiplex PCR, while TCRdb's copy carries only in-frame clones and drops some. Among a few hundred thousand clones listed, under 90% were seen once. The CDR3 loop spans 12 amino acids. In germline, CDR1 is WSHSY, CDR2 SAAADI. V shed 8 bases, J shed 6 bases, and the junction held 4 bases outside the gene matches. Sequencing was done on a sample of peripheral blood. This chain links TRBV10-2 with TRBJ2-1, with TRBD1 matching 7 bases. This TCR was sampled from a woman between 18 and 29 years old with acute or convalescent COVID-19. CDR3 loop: CASWDRANEQFF. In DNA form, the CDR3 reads TGCGCCAGCTGGGACAGAGCCAATGAGCAGTTCTTC.